The present T cell receptor (beta chain) was sequenced within a study of T-cell memory formation after mild COVID-19. Overall study findings and caveats: Those CD4+ clones that contracted were mainly in CM and EM (CD8+ ones in EMRA). The finding that pre-infection memory included some responding clones suggested that cross-reactive memory joined.

5'RACE, which relied on constant-segment primers, yielded TCR alpha and TCR beta cDNA libraries carrying sample barcodes and UMIs. MiXCR was run by TCRdb on the 5' RACE reads, yielding one entry per CDR3 protein. The table has about 340,000 distinct CDR3 sequences, approximately 15% seen once; the top ten hold 20% to 25%. Trimming at V came to 0 bases and at J to 6 bases, leaving 11 bases not matched to a gene. Germline CDR1 reads SEHNR; CDR2 reads FQNEAQ (reference sequence). CDR3 length: 18 amino acids. Note on this clonotype: Its target is unknown.

The chain recombines TRBV7-9 with TRBJ2-4; TRBD2 matches at 10 bases. The TCR comes from a man between 18 and 29 years old who had mild COVID-19 (a few samples of this study predate the infection). Cell type and time point are not known. Sequenced material: PBMCs or a T cell subset sorted from them (not recorded which). CDR3 sequence reads: CASSLALERGGVGNIQYF. CDR3 sequence (DNA): TGTGCCAGCAGCTTAGCGCTAGAGCGGGGGGGTGTTGGAAACATTCAGTACTTC. Full variable domain (rest looked up from reference TRBV7-9 and TRBJ2-4): DTGVSQNPRHKITKRGQNVTFRCDPISEHNRLYWYRQTLGQGPEFLTYFQNEAQLEKSRLLSDRFSAERPKGSFSTLEIQRTEQGDSAMYLCASSLALERGGVGNIQYFGAGTRLSVL.